The 27 T cell receptor beta chains presented below share a single source sample, sequenced in a study of human T cells and chemical hapten exposure. TCRdb reprocessed the RACE reads with MiXCR, giving one entry per CDR3 protein. The sample shows roughly 380,000 distinct CDR3 sequences, around 5.5% of them seen only once. Time point defined: pre-sensitization, week 0. Specified treatment: therapeutic diphenylcyclopropenone sensitization with weekly scalp DPC. The input for sequencing was whole blood, taken in connection with sensitization to the hapten diphenylcyclopropenone (DPC). The source is a woman aged 50 to 60 with alopecia areata. Some clones in this sample may be carry-over from other donors' samples.

This clonotype appeared many times. The chain uses TRBV29-1 and TRBJ2-3, with 8 bases lining up with TRBD2. CDR1 is SQVTM and CDR2 is ANQGSEA in the germline V gene. CDR3 length: 15 residues. Trimming at V came to 2 bases and at J to 0 bases, leaving 4 bases not matched to a gene. Here the CDR3 DNA reads TGCAGCGTTGAATATAGCGGGACTAGCACAGATACGCAGTATTTT. It is translated as CSVEYSGTSTDTQYF.

The chain is built from TRBV5-6 and TRBJ1-5; no reliable D call. Germline values: CDR1 SGHDT, CDR2 YYEEEE. V dropped 0 bases and J dropped 6 bases, with 19 bases sitting between them. The CDR3 consists of 17 residues. For the CDR3, the DNA is TGTGCCAGCAGCTTGGCAGGACGGCCCCGGAAGGGTCAGCCCCAGCATTTT. Translating it yields CASSLAGRPRKGQPQHF.

This clonotype was seen a handful of times. The chain joins TRBV7-2 to TRBJ2-7, with D possibly being TRBD2 (5 bases). Germline values: CDR1 SGHTA, CDR2 FQGNSA. This CDR3 has 16 residues. V dropped 5 bases and J dropped 3 bases, with 20 bases sitting between them. CDR3: CASSNYHSVGSYEQYF. Written as DNA, the CDR3 is TGTGCCAGCAGCAATTACCATTCCGTGGGGAGCTACGAGCAGTACTTC.

This clonotype came up many times. This chain joins TRBV28 and TRBJ2-1; 9 bases align to TRBD2. Germline V CDR1 and CDR2: MDHEN, SYDVKM. The length of the CDR3 is 16 residues. Losses at the gene ends were 5 bases for V and 7 bases for J; bases not matched to a gene: 12. The chain's CDR3 is CASSAPPASGANEQFF. The CDR3 coding sequence is TGTGCCAGCAGTGCCCCCCCGGCTAGCGGGGCTAATGAGCAGTTCTTC. The variable domain in full, with the rest retrieved from reference TRBV28 and TRBJ2-1, is DVKVTQSSRYLVKRTGEKVFLECVQDMDHENMFWYRQDPGLGLRLIYFSYDVKMKEKGDIPEGYSVSREKKERFSLILESASTNQTSMYLCASSAPPASGANEQFFGPGTRLTVL.

There are many counts of this clonotype. CDR3 loop: CASSRGQGYTEAFF. CDR3 DNA sequence: TGTGCCAGCAGCCGGGGACAGGGGTACACTGAAGCTTTCTTT. V is TRBV5-4 and J is TRBJ1-1; TRBD1 matches 10 bases. CDR1 and CDR2 from the germline V gene are SGHNT and YYREEE (reference sequence). The CDR3 sequence is 14 residues long. The V segment lost 4 bases and the J segment 3 bases; nucleotides outside the gene matches: 3. The variable domain in full, completed from reference TRBV5-4 and TRBJ1-1, reads ETGVTQSPTHLIKTRGQQVTLRCSSQSGHNTVSWYQQALGQGPQFIFQYYREEENGRGNFPPRFSGLQFPNYSSELNVNALELDDSALYLCASSRGQGYTEAFFGQGTRLTVV.

This clonotype was counted many times. This sequence joins TRBV13 and TRBJ2-5; D might be TRBD1 or TRBD2, each matching 5 bases. With 4 bases removed from V and 1 base from J, the gap between germline ends came to 22 bases. The CDR3 length is 18 residues. Germline V gives CDR1 PRHDT, CDR2 FYEKMQ (reference sequence). CDR3 coding DNA: TGTGCCAGCAGCTCCTCCCGGGGCCTACTAGAGTCCCAAGAGACCCAGTACTTC. This gives the protein CASSSSRGLLESQETQYF.

This clonotype was observed at least ten times. This rearrangement joins TRBV5-1 to TRBJ2-3; D call uncertain. The CDR3 extends over 15 amino acids. With 0 bases removed from V and 6 bases from J, the gap between germline ends came to 14 bases. CDR1 SGHRS and CDR2 YFSETQ come from the germline V gene. For the CDR3, the DNA is TGCGCCAGCAGCTTGGACGGCAAAGGATCCGATACGCAGTATTTT. Amino acids: CASSLDGKGSDTQYF.

This clonotype was detected ten times or more. The V call is TRBV3-1, the J call TRBJ1-2; tentative D call: TRBD1 (6 bases). The CDR3 spans 14 residues. Trimming took off 1 base at V and 9 bases at J, with 15 bases between the two ends. Germline V gene lookup returns CDR1 LGHDT and CDR2 YNNKEL (reference sequence). In DNA form, the CDR3 reads TGTGCCAGCAGCCAAGGGACAGCCGTGGCGAGCTACACCTTC. The encoded protein is CASSQGTAVASYTF.

This clonotype has a count of ten or more. This chain connects TRBV20-1 to TRBJ1-2, with D unclear. V lost 0 bases to trimming and J lost 2 bases, with 1 base between them. The V gene's germline CDR1 is DFQATT and CDR2 SNEGSKA (reference sequence). The CDR3 has 11 amino acids. The CDR3 is CSARDNYGYTF. The CDR3 DNA follows: TGCAGTGCTAGAGACAACTATGGCTACACCTTC.

This clonotype came up a few times. The chain joins TRBV20-1 to TRBJ2-4, with TRBD1 as a possible D gene (6 bases). Deletions cut 8 bases from V and 0 bases from J, with 23 bases between. Germline-derived CDR1 and CDR2 are DFQATT and SNEGSKA (reference sequence). CDR3 size: 17 residues. CDR3 sequence reads: CSTGKKLQGLAKNIQYF. For the CDR3, the DNA is TGCAGTACAGGAAAAAAACTACAGGGTCTAGCCAAAAACATTCAGTACTTC.

This clonotype was seen many times. The CDR3, as DNA: TGTGCTAGTGGTTTGGCAGGGGAGTACCAGCCCCAGCATTTT. It encodes CASGLAGEYQPQHF. The J gene is TRBJ1-5, the V gene TRBV12-5; TRBD1 might be the D (6 bases). CDR3 length: 14 residues. The ends were cut back, 1 base at V and 7 bases at J, with 11 bases in the middle. Germline values: CDR1 LGHNT, CDR2 FRNRAP.

This chain connects TRBV9 to TRBJ2-2; 13 nucleotides match TRBD2. The length of the CDR3 is 18 residues. The V and J ends lost 4 bases and 7 bases, in that order; junction bases with no gene match: 13. Germline V gene sequence: CDR1 SGDLS, CDR2 YYNGEE. The CDR3 region has the DNA TGTGCCAGCAGCCCGTGGACTAGCGGGAGTTTTAGGGGCGGGGAGCTGTTTTTT. It translates to CASSPWTSGSFRGGELFF.

In its sample, this clonotype was seen many times. The rearrangement links TRBV28 to TRBJ2-7; TRBD2 matches at 8 bases. There are 15 residues in the CDR3. The trim removed 5 bases at V and 3 bases at J, leaving 9 bases unmatched. In germline, CDR1 is MDHEN, CDR2 SYDVKM. The CDR3 sequence: CASSLSGLVNYEQYF. The CDR3 DNA sequence: TGTGCCAGCAGTCTCTCGGGACTAGTTAACTACGAGCAGTACTTC.

This chain connects TRBV10-3 to TRBJ1-2; maybe TRBD1 (5 bases). Germline CDR1 and CDR2: ENHRY and SYGVKD. Trimming removed 0 bases at V and 5 bases at J, with 13 bases between. This CDR3 spans 15 amino acids. For the CDR3, the DNA is TGTGCCATCAGTGAGTCGTTCGGCAGGGTTTATGGCTACACCTTC. Translating gives CAISESFGRVYGYTF.

This clonotype was counted only a few times. V and J are TRBV25-1 and TRBJ1-2, with unresolved D. There are 13 residues in the CDR3. Germline-derived CDR1 and CDR2 are MGHDK and SYGVNS. V gave up 2 bases and J gave up 6 bases, with 10 bases separating them. In DNA, the CDR3 is TGTGCCAGCAGTGAAGCTTGGGGAAATGGCTACACCTTC. This sequence encodes CASSEAWGNGYTF.

This clonotype was observed a handful of times. The chain couples TRBV7-8 to TRBJ2-1, with TRBD1 identical over 7 bases. Germline CDR1 SGHVS, CDR2 FQNEAQ. The CDR3 runs 17 residues. Trimming removed 3 bases from V and 6 bases from J; junction bases left unmatched: 14. DNA for the CDR3: TGTGCCAGCAGCTTGACTCCGGGACAGACTTTAGGCAATGAGCAGTTCTTC. Amino acid sequence: CASSLTPGQTLGNEQFF.

This clonotype occurred a few times. J is TRBJ1-1 and V is TRBV29-1, with D unresolved. This CDR3 region has 12 residues. In germline, CDR1 is SQVTM, CDR2 ANQGSEA. The germline V and J ends were trimmed by 3 bases and 3 bases, with 8 bases remaining between them. The CDR3 region is CSVDAVYTEAFF. The CDR3 DNA is TGCAGCGTTGATGCCGTTTACACTGAAGCTTTCTTT.

The chain combines TRBV20-1 with TRBJ1-5; TRBD1 aligns across 8 bases. Germline V gene sequence: CDR1 DFQATT, CDR2 SNEGSKA (reference sequence). J gave up 4 bases and V 3 bases, and 8 bases lay outside the gene matches. The CDR3 covers 15 residues. The CDR3 loop reads CSASGGGQGNQPQHF. The CDR3 DNA reads as TGCAGTGCTAGTGGGGGAGGACAGGGAAATCAGCCCCAGCATTTT.

This clonotype was counted many times. CDR3: CASSQLGAVSDYGYTF. In DNA, the CDR3 is TGCGCCAGCAGCCAACTGGGGGCAGTCTCTGACTATGGCTACACCTTC. V is TRBV4-3 and J is TRBJ1-2; perhaps TRBD1 as D (6 bases). Per germline, CDR1 LGHNA and CDR2 YSLEER. With 2 bases removed from V and 3 bases from J, the gap between germline ends came to 16 bases. CDR3 length: 16 residues.

This clonotype has ten or more counts. The J gene is TRBJ2-1, the V gene TRBV7-9, with D perhaps matching TRBD1 or TRBD2 (5 bases each). Trimming stripped 1 base from V and 8 bases from J, with 9 bases between. Germline assignment: CDR1 SEHNR and CDR2 FQNEAQ (reference sequence). The CDR3 has 13 amino acids. CDR3 sequence (DNA): TGTGCCAGCAGCTTAGGGGGGTTTGATGAGCAGTTCTTC. As protein: CASSLGGFDEQFF.

In this sample, this clonotype turned up many times. The J gene is TRBJ1-5, the V gene TRBV5-1; 7 nucleotides align to TRBD1. CDR3 length: 14 residues. The ends lost 0 bases at V and 7 bases at J; junction bases unmatched: 4. In germline, CDR1 is SGHRS, CDR2 YFSETQ. CDR3 loop: CASSLEGGAQPQHF. The CDR3 DNA follows: TGCGCCAGCAGCTTGGAAGGGGGCGCCCAGCCCCAGCATTTT.

This clonotype was found a few times. CDR3 residues: CASSSAVGVADTF. CDR3 DNA sequence: TGTGCCAGCAGCTCGGCCGTGGGGGTCGCGGACACCTTC. The gene calls are TRBV12-3 or TRBV12-4 and TRBJ1-2; D perhaps matches TRBD1 (5 bases). Trimming removed 6 bases from V and 12 bases from J, with 20 bases in between. The CDR3 loop spans 13 amino acids.

This clonotype occurred many times. In nucleotides, the CDR3 is TGTGCCAGCAGCTTGACGATGGAAAAACTGTTTTTT. Its translation is CASSLTMEKLFF. The rearrangement links TRBV6-2 or TRBV6-3 to TRBJ1-4; D is unresolved. Germline values: CDR1 MNHEY, CDR2 SVGEGT. The V end lost 6 bases, the J end lost 8 bases, and 10 bases lay between the germline ends. CDR3 length: 12 residues.

The table lists this clonotype with a few counts. This chain links TRBV29-1 with TRBJ2-3; TRBD2 might be the D (6 bases). The CDR3 runs to 14 residues. Deletions cut 0 bases from V and 6 bases from J, with 13 bases between. Germline V CDR1 and CDR2: SQVTM, ANQGSEA. The CDR3 protein is CSVEEAGSGDTQYF. The DNA of the CDR3 is TGCAGCGTTGAAGAAGCGGGTTCCGGGGATACGCAGTATTTT.

This clonotype has a count of ten or more. The chain recombines TRBV6-5 with TRBJ2-5; 8 bases are a match to TRBD2. V shed 0 bases and J 4 bases; nucleotides not matched to a gene: 7. Germline lookup yields CDR1 MNHEY and CDR2 SVGAGI. The CDR3 sequence is 16 residues long. CDR3: CASSYSGTSGVETQYF. The CDR3 DNA sequence: TGTGCCAGCAGTTACTCTGGCACTAGCGGCGTAGAGACCCAGTACTTC.

The chain links TRBV10-3 to TRBJ2-5; 10 bases are a match to TRBD2. Germline CDR1 ENHRY, CDR2 SYGVKD. V shed 5 bases, J shed 7 bases, and the junction held 13 bases outside the gene matches. CDR3 length: 16 amino acids. As DNA, the CDR3 is TGTGCCATCAGTCCTCTAGCGGGAGATCACCCAGGGACCCAGTACTTC. Translating it yields CAISPLAGDHPGTQYF.

This clonotype was seen ten or more times. J is TRBJ2-3 and V is TRBV5-5, with D uncertain. Per the germline V gene, CDR1 is SGHKS and CDR2 is YYEKEE (reference sequence). V lost 0 bases, J lost 2 bases, and 16 bases lay in between. The CDR3 covers 17 residues. CDR3 DNA sequence: TGTGCCAGCAGCTTGGGCCGGCGGACGCCATTCACAGATACGCAGTATTTT. Translating it yields CASSLGRRTPFTDTQYF.